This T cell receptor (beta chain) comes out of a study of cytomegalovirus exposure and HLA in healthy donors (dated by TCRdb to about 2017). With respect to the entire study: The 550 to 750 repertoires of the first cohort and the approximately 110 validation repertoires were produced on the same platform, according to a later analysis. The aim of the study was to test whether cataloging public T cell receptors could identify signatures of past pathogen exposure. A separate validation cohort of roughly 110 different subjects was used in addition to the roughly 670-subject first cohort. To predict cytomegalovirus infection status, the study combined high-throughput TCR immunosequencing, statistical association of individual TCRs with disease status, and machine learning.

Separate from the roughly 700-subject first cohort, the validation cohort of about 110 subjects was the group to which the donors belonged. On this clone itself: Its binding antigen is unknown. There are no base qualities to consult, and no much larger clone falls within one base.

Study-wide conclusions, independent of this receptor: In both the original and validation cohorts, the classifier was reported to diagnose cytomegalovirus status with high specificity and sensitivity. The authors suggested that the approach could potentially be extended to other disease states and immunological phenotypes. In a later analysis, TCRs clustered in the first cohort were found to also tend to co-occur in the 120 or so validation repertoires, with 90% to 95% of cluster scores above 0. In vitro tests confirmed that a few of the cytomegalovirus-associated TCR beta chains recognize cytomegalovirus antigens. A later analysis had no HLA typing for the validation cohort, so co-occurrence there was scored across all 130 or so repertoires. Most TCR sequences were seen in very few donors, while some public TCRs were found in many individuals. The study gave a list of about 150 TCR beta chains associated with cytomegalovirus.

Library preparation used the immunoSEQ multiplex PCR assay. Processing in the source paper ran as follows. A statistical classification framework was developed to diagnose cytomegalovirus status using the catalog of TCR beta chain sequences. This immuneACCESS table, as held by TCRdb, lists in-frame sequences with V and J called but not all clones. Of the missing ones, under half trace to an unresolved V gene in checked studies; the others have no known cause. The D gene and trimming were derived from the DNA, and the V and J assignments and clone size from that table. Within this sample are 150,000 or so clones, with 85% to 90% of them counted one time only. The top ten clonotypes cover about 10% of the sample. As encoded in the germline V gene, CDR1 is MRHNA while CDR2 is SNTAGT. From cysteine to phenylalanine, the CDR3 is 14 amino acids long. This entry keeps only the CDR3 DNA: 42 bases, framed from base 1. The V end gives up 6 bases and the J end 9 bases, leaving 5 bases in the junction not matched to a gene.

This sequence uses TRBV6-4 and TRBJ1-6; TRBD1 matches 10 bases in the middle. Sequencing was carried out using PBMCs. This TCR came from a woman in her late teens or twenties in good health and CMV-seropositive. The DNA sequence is TGTGCCAGCAGCCGGGACAGGGGAGGTTCACCCCTCCACTTT. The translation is CASSRDRGGSPLHF.